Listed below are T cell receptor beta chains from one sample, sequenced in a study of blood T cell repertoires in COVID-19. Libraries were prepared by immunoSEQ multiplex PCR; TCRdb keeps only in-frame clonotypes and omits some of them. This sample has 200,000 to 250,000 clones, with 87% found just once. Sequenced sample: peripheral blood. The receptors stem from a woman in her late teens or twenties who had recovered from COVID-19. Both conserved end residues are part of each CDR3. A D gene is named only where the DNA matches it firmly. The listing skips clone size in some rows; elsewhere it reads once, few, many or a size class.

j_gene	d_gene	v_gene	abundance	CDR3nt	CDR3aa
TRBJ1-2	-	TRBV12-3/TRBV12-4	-	TGTGCCAGCAGTTTGGGGGGAGACTATGGCTACACCTTC	CASSLGGDYGYTF
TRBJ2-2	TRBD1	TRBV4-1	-	TGCGCCAGCAGCCAATTTCCCGGGACAGGGGGGACCGGGGAGCTGTTTTTT	CASSQFPGTGGTGELFF
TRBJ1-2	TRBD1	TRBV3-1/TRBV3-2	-	TGTGCCAGCAGCCAAGATGGACAGGGGGTCGGGAGTGGCTACACCTTC	CASSQDGQGVGSGYTF
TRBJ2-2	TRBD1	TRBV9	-	TGTGCCAGCACAGGACAGGGGGCAGGCACCGGGGAGCTGTTTTTT	CASTGQGAGTGELFF
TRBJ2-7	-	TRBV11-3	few	TGTGCCAGCAGCCTCTCCGGGGGCTACGAGCAGTACTTC	CASSLSGGYEQYF
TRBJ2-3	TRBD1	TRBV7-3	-	TGTGCCAGCAGCCCAGGACAGGGGGCAATAGATACGCAGTATTTT	CASSPGQGAIDTQYF
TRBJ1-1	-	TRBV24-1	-	TGTGCCACCAGTAAAGAACACCACACTGAAGCTTTCTTT	CATSKEHHTEAFF
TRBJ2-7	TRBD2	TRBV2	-	TGTGCCAGCAGTGGCGCTAGCGGCATATCCTACGAGCAGTACTTC	CASSGASGISYEQYF
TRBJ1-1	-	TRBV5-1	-	TGCGCCAGCAGCTTGAGGGGAAACACTGAAGCTTTCTTT	CASSLRGNTEAFF
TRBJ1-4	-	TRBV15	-	TGTGCCACCAGCAGAGATCGGGAAGGCCATAATGAAAAACTGTTTTTT	CATSRDREGHNEKLFF
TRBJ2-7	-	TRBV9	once	TGTGCCAGCAGCGTAGAGGGACACGACTACGAGCAGTACTTC	CASSVEGHDYEQYF
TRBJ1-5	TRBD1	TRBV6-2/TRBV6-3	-	TGTGCCAGCAGTTACTCCGGGACAGGGGTAGGCCAGCCCCAGCATTTT	CASSYSGTGVGQPQHF
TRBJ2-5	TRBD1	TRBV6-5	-	TGTGCCAGCAGGTTCACAGGGGCGCGACGGGAGACCCAGTACTTC	CASRFTGARRETQYF
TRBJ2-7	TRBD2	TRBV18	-	TGTGCCAGCTCACCGGCCGGGACTAGCGGGTACGAGCAGTACTTC	CASSPAGTSGYEQYF
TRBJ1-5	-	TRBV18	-	TGTGCCAGCTCACCACTTCAGGGAAATCAGCCCCAGCATTTT	CASSPLQGNQPQHF
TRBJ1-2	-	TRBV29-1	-	TGCAGCGTTGCGGACACTCCCGCCTTC	CSVADTPAF
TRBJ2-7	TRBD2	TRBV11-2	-	TGTGCCAGCAGCTTCGGGGCTAGCGGAACCTACGAGCAGTACTTC	CASSFGASGTYEQYF
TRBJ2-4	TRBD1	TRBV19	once	TGTGCCAGTAGTATCGAGCCCGGGACAGGGGTTTCCAAAAACATTCAGTACTTC	CASSIEPGTGVSKNIQYF
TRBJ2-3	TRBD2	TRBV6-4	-	TGTGCCAGCAGTGACTCCCGTGCTAGCGGGATGGGGACAGATACGCAGTATTTT	CASSDSRASGMGTDTQYF
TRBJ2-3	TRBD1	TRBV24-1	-	TGTGCCACCAGTGATTTGGAGCAGGGGGCTACAGATACGCAGTATTTT	CATSDLEQGATDTQYF
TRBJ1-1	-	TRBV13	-	TGTGCCAGCAGAATAGAGACTGAAGCTTTCTTT	CASRIETEAFF
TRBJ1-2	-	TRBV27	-	TGTGCCAGCAGCCGTGGGGGCTCAGGCTATGGCTACACCTTC	CASSRGGSGYGYTF
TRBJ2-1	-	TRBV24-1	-	TGTGCCACCCCAGTTCACAATGAGCAGTTCTTC	CATPVHNEQFF
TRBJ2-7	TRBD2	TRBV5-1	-	TGCGCCAGCAGCTCGGGACTAGCGGGAGGGCCTTCCAGCGAGCAGTACTTC	CASSSGLAGGPSSEQYF
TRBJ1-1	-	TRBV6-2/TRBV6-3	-	TGTGCCAGCAGTTTGGGACTGGGGACTGAAGCTTTCTTT	CASSLGLGTEAFF
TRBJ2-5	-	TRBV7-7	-	TGTGCCAGCAGCCGGGACTTTCAAGAGACCCAGTACTTC	CASSRDFQETQYF
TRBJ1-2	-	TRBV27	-	TGTGCCAGCAGGGCGGGACGTACGTCTATGGGCTACACCTTC	CASRAGRTSMGYTF
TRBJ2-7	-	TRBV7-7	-	TGTGCCAGCAGCTTAGGTACGGGTGGAGAGCAGTACTTC	CASSLGTGGEQYF
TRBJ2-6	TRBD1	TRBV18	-	TGTGCCAGCTCACCCTCCGCGACAGGGGGAAGCTCTGGGGCCAACGTCCTGACTTTC	CASSPSATGGSSGANVLTF
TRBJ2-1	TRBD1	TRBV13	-	TGTGCCAGCAGCTTACGACAGGGGGTTGGGGATGAGCAGTTCTTC	CASSLRQGVGDEQFF
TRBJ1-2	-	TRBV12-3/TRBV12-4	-	TGTGCCAGCAGTTCGGGGTCCTATGGCTACACCTTC	CASSSGSYGYTF
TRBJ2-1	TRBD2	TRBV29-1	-	TGCAGCGTTGAAGGAGGTACTAGCGGGGAAAGGGGGCACAATGAGCAGTTCTTC	CSVEGGTSGERGHNEQFF
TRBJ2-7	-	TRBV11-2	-	TGTGCCAGCAGCTTAGTGAACAACGAGCAGTACTTC	CASSLVNNEQYF
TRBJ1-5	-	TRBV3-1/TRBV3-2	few	TGTGCCAGCAGCCAAGAAGGTAGGGGCGATCAGCCCCAGCATTTT	CASSQEGRGDQPQHF